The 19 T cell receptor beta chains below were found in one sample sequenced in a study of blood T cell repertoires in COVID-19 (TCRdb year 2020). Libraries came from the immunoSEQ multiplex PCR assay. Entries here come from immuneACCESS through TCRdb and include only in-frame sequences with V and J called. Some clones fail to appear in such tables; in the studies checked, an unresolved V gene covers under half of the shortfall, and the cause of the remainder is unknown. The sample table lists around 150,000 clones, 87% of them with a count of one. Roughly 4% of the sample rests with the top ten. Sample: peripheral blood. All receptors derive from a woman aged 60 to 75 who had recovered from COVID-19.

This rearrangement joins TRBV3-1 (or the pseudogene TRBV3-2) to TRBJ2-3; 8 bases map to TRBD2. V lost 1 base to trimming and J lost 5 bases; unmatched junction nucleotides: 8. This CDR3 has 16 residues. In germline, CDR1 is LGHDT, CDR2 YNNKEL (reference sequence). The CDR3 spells CASSQGTSRLIDTQYF. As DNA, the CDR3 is TGTGCCAGCAGCCAAGGGACTAGCCGTCTCATAGATACGCAGTATTTT.

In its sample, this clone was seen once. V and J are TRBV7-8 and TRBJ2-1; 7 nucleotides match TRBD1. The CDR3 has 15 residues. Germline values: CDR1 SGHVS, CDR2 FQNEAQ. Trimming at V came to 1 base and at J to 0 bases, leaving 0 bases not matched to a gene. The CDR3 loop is CASSLDRGSYNEQFF. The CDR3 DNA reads TGTGCCAGCAGCTTAGACAGGGGCTCCTACAATGAGCAGTTCTTC.

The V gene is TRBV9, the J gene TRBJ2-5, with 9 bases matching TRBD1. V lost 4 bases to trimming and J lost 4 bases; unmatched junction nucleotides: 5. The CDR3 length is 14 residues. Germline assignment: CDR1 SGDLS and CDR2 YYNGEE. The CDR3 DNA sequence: TGTGCCAGCAGCCCCACAGGGGGCAGAGAGACCCAGTACTTC. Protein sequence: CASSPTGGRETQYF.

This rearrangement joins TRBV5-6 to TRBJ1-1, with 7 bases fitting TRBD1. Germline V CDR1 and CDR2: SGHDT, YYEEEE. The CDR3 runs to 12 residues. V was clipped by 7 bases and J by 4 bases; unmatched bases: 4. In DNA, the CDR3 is TGTGCCAGCCGAGGGGGCTTCACTGAAGCTTTCTTT. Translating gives CASRGGFTEAFF.

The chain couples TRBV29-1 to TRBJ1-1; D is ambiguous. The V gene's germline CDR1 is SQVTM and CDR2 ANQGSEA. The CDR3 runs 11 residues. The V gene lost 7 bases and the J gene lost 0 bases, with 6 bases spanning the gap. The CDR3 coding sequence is TGCAGCGCATCCATGAACACTGAAGCTTTCTTT. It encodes CSASMNTEAFF.

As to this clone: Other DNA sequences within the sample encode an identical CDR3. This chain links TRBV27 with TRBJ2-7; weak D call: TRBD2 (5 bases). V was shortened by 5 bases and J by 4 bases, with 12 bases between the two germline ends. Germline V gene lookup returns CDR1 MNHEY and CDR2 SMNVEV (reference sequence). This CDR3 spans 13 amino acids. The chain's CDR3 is CASSTNRDYEQYF. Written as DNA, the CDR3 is TGTGCCAGCAGTACGAACCGGGATTACGAGCAGTACTTC.

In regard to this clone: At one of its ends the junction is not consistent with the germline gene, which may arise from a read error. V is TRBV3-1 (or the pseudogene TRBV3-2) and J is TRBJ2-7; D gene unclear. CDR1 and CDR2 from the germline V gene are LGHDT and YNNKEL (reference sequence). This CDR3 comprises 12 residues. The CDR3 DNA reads TGTGCCAGCAGCCAAGATCTCCAGATCTTAAACTTC. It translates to CASSQDLQILNF.

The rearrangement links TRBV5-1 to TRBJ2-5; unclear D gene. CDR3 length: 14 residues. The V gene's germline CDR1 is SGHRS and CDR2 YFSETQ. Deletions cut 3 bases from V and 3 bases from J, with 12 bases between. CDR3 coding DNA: TGCGCCAGCAGCTCCGACAACTCTAAAGAGACCCAGTACTTC. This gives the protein CASSSDNSKETQYF.

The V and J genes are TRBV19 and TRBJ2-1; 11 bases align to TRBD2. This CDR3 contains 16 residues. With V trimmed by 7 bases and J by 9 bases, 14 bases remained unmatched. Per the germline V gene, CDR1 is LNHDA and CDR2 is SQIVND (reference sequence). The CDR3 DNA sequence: TGTGCCAGTACCAATCTGGGGACTAGCGGTGCGAGTGAGCAGTTCTTC. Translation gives CASTNLGTSGASEQFF.

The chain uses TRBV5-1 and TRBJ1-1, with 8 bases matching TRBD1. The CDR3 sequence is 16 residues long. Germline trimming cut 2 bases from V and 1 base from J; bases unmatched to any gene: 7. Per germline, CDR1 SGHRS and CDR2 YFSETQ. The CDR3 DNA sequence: TGCGCCAGCAGCTTTTCTCAGGGGGCTGGGAACACTGAAGCTTTCTTT. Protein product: CASSFSQGAGNTEAFF. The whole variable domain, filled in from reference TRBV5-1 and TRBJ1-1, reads KAGVTQTPRYLIKTRGQQVTLSCSPISGHRSVSWYQQTPGQGLQFLFEYFSETQRNKGNFPGRFSGRQFSNSRSEMNVSTLELGDSALYLCASSFSQGAGNTEAFFGQGTRLTVV.

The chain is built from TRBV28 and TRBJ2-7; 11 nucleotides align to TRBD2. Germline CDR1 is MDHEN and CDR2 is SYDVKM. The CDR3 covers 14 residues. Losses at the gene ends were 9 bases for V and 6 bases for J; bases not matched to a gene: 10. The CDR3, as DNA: TGTGCCAGTAGCGGGGGGGCCGAGTCGTTCGAGCAGTACTTC. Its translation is CASSGGAESFEQYF.

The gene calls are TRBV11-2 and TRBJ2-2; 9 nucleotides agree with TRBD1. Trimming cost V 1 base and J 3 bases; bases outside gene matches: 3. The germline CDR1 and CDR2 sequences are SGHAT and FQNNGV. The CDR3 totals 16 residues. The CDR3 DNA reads TGTGCCAGCAGCTTAGGGACAGGGGTCGACACCGGGGAGCTGTTTTTT. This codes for CASSLGTGVDTGELFF.

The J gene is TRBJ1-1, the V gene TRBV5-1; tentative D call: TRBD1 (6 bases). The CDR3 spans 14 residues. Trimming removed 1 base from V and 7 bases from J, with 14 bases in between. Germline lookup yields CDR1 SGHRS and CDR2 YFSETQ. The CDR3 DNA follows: TGCGCCAGCAGCTTGACGGGGGGCAGAGGTGAAGCTTTCTTT. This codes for CASSLTGGRGEAFF.

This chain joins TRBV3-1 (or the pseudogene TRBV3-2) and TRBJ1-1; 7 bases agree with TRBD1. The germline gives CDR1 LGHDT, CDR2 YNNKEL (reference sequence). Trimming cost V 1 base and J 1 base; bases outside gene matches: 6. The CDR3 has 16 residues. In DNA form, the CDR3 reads TGTGCCAGCAGCCAAGCTTACAGGGGTCCGAACACTGAAGCTTTCTTT. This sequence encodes CASSQAYRGPNTEAFF.

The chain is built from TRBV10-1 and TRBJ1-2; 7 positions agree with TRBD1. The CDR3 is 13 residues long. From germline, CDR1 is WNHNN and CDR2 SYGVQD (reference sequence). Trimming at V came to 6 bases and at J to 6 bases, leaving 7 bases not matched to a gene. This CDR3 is CASRIGTANGYTF. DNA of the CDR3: TGCGCCAGCAGAATCGGGACAGCTAATGGCTACACCTTC.

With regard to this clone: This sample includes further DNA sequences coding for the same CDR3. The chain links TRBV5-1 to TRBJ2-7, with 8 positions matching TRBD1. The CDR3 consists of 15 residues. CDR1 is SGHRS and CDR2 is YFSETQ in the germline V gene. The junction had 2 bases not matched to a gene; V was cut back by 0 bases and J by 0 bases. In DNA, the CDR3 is TGCGCCAGCAGCTTGGCAGGGGGCGCCTCCTACGAGCAGTACTTC. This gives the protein CASSLAGGASYEQYF.

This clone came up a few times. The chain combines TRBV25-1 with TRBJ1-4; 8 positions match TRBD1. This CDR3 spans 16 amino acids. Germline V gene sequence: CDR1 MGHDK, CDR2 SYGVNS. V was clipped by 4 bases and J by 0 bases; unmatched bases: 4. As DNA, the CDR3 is TGTGCCAGCAGTGGACTGGACAGGGCAACTAATGAAAAACTGTTTTTT. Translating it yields CASSGLDRATNEKLFF.

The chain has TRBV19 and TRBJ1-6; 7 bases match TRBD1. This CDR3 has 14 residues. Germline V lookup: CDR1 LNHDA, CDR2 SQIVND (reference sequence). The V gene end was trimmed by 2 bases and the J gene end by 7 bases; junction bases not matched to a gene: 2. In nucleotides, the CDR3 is TGTGCCAGTAGTATACTACAGGGGAATTCACCCCTCCACTTT. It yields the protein CASSILQGNSPLHF.

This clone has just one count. The CDR3 loop is CASSLAGGGETQYF. CDR3 nucleotide sequence: TGTGCCAGCAGCCTAGCGGGGGGTGGGGAGACCCAGTACTTC. The chain employs TRBV5-4 and TRBJ2-5, with TRBD2 matching over 11 bases. CDR1 and CDR2 from the germline V gene are SGHNT and YYREEE (reference sequence). The length of the CDR3 is 14 residues. Unmatched junction bases numbered 4, after V lost 4 bases and J lost 5 bases. The variable domain in full, with the rest retrieved from reference TRBV5-4 and TRBJ2-5, is ETGVTQSPTHLIKTRGQQVTLRCSSQSGHNTVSWYQQALGQGPQFIFQYYREEENGRGNFPPRFSGLQFPNYSSELNVNALELDDSALYLCASSLAGGGETQYFGPGTRLLVL.